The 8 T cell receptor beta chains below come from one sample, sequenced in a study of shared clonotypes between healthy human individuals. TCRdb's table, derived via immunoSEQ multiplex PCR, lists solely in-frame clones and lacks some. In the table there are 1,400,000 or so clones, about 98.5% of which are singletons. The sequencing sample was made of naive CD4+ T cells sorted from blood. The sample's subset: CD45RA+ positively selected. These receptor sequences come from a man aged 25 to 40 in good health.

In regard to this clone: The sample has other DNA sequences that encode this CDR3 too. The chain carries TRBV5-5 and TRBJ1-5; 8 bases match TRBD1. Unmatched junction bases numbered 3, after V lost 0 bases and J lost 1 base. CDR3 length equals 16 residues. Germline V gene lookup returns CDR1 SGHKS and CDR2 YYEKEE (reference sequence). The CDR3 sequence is CASSLAGQGSNQPQHF. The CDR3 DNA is TGTGCCAGCAGCTTGGCCGGACAGGGCAGCAATCAGCCCCAGCATTTT.

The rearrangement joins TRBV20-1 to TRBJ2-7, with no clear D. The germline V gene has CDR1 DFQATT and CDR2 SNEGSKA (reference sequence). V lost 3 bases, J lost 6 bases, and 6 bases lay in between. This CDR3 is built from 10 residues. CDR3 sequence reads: CSARPVEQYF. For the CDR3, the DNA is TGCAGTGCTAGGCCCGTCGAGCAGTACTTC.

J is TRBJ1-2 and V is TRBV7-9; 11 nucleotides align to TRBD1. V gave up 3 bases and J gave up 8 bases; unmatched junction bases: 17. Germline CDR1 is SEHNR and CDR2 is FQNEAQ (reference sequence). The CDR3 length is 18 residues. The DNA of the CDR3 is TGTGCCAGCAGCTTTCAGAGGGACAGGGGGTCGGGTCGGTACGGCTACACCTTC. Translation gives CASSFQRDRGSGRYGYTF.

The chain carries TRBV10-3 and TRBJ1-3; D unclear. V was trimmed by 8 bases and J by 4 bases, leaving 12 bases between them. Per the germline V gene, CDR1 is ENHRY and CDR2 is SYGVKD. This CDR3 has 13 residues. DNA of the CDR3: TGTGCCATCGGCGGAGCCGTGGGAAACACCATATATTTT. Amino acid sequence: CAIGGAVGNTIYF.

The CDR3 region is CASSLANNYEQYF. The CDR3 coding sequence is TGTGCCAGCAGCTTGGCTAATAACTACGAGCAGTACTTC. The rearrangement joins TRBV5-6 to TRBJ2-7; D ambiguous. Germline CDR1 and CDR2: SGHDT and YYEEEE. The length of the CDR3 is 13 residues. V lost 0 bases to trimming and J lost 3 bases, with 7 bases between them.

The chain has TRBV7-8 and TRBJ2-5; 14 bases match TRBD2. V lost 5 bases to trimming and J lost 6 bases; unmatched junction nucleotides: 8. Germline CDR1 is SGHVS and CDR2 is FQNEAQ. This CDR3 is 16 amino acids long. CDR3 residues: CASSHGLAGGFKTQYF. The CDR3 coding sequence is TGTGCCAGCAGCCACGGACTAGCGGGAGGTTTCAAGACCCAGTACTTC.

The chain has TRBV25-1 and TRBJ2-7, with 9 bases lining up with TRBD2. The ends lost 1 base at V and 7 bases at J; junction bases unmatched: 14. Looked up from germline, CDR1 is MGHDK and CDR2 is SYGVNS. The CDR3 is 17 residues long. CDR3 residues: CASSESPFGGRAAEQYF. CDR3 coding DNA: TGTGCCAGCAGTGAATCCCCTTTTGGCGGGAGGGCTGCGGAGCAGTACTTC.

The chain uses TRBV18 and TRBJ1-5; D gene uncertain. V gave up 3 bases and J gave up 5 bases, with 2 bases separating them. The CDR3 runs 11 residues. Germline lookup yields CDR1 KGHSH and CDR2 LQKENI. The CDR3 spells CASSPDQPQHF. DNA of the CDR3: TGTGCCAGCTCACCGGATCAGCCCCAGCATTTT.